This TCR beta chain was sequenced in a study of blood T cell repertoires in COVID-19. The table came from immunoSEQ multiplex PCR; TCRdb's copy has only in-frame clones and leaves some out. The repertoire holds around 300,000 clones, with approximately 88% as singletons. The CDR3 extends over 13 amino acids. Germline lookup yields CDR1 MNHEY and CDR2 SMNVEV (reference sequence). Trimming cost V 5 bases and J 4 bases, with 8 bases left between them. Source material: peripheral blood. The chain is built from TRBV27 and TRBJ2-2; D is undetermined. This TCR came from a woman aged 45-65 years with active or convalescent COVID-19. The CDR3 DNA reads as TGTGCCAGCAGTCCCCGTATCACCGGGGAGCTGTTTTTT. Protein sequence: CASSPRITGELFF.